Below, 20 T cell receptor beta chains from the same sample are listed, as sequenced in a study of esophageal squamous cell carcinoma under preoperative chemotherapy. Time point of the sample: after preoperative PTX-NDP chemotherapy. TCRdb used MiXCR to reprocess the PCR reads, holding one entry per CDR3 protein. The sample shows some 32,000 distinct CDR3 sequences, around 49% of them seen only once. This material was acquired from a patient given preoperative chemotherapy. The source of these receptors is a human donor with esophageal squamous cell carcinoma. The donor label of this sample is uncertain.

A few counts support this clonotype. This chain links TRBV6-2 or TRBV6-3 with TRBJ2-5; the D gene is possibly TRBD1 (5 bases). Germline loops: CDR1 MNHEY, CDR2 SVGEGT. The CDR3 totals 13 residues. The V end lost 4 bases, the J end lost 9 bases, and 15 bases lay between the germline ends. The CDR3 region is CASSSGSQGAQYF. The CDR3 DNA is TGTGCCAGCAGTTCTGGTTCCCAAGGGGCCCAGTACTTC.

To note about this clonotype: Because the CDR3 is missing its conserved closing phenylalanine or tryptophan, this is likely a read error. No DNA is shown, since the ends of the CDR3 on it are uncertain; the CDR3 is the one TCRdb lists. The V and J genes are TRBV7-9 and TRBJ2-5; the table names TRBD2, a call not compared with the DNA. The CDR3 is 12 amino acids long, termini counted. Germline V lookup: CDR1 SEHNR, CDR2 FQNEAQ (reference sequence). This CDR3 is CASSLVEESQLS.

This clonotype was observed a handful of times. The chain uses TRBV11-2 and TRBJ1-1; D gene uncertain. The CDR3 runs to 15 residues. V was cut by 5 bases and J by 0 bases, with 13 bases left in between. Germline V CDR1 and CDR2: SGHAT, FQNNGV. The CDR3 coding sequence is TGTGCCAGCAGCCCCCTGGACGGCCTGAACACTGAAGCTTTCTTT. Protein: CASSPLDGLNTEAFF.

Concerning this clonotype: At one of its ends the junction is not consistent with the germline gene, which may arise from a read error. This chain uses TRBV7-7 with TRBJ2-3, with 8 bases fitting TRBD2. The germline V gene encodes CDR1 SSHAT and CDR2 FNYEAQ (reference sequence). This CDR3 is 15 amino acids long. The CDR3 loop is CARGSGAGGKDMQFF. For the CDR3, the DNA is TGTGCCCGCGGCTCGGGGGCGGGAGGCAAAGACATGCAGTTTTTC.

This rearrangement joins TRBV7-2 to TRBJ2-1; maybe TRBD1 (6 bases). The J call may be mistaken, given a closer DNA end match to TRBJ2-5. This CDR3 has 16 amino acids. CDR1 SGHTA and CDR2 FQGNSA come from the germline V gene. CDR3 sequence reads: CASSSGDIVPQETQYF. For the CDR3, the DNA is TGTGCCAGCAGCTCCGGGGACATTGTGCCACAAGAGACCCAGTACTTC.

Ten or more counts support this clonotype. This chain joins TRBV6-2 or TRBV6-3 and TRBJ2-1, with TRBD2 matching over 11 bases. The CDR3 covers 17 residues. The J segment lost 4 bases and the V segment lost 0 bases, leaving 5 bases of the junction unmatched. Germline V gene data show CDR1 as MNHEY and CDR2 as SVGEGT. CDR3 DNA sequence: TGTGCCAGCAGTTACTCGCCTAGCGGGGGGTTATACAATGAGCAGTTCTTC. The encoded protein is CASSYSPSGGLYNEQFF.

This chain uses TRBV6-5 with TRBJ2-1; 7 nucleotides match TRBD2. The length of the CDR3 is 14 residues. The junction had 7 bases not matched to a gene; V was cut back by 2 bases and J by 9 bases. The germline CDR1 and CDR2 sequences are MNHEY and SVGAGI. The DNA of the CDR3 is TGTGCCAGCAGTTACATGGCGGGAGACTTTGAGCAGTTCTTC. Amino acids: CASSYMAGDFEQFF.

The rearrangement uses TRBV7-6 and TRBJ2-1; D is uncertain. In germline, CDR1 is SGHVS, CDR2 FNYEAQ. With 1 base removed from V and 10 bases from J, the gap between germline ends came to 8 bases. This CDR3 is 12 amino acids long. CDR3 coding DNA: TGTGCCAGCAGCTTAGAGTCTGGCGAGCAGTTCTTC. Translated, it gives CASSLESGEQFF. Combining the CDR3 with reference TRBV7-6 and TRBJ2-1 gives the whole variable domain GAGVSQSPRYKVTKRGQDVALRCDPISGHVSLYWYRQALGQGPEFLTYFNYEAQQDKSGLPNDRFSAERPEGSISTLTIQRTEQRDSAMYRCASSLESGEQFFGPGTRLTVL.

The rearrangement uses TRBV20-1 and TRBJ2-3, with D possibly TRBD2 on 7 matching bases. This CDR3 is 16 amino acids long. The V end lost 0 bases, the J end lost 3 bases, and 16 bases lay between the germline ends. CDR1 and CDR2 from the germline V gene are DFQATT and SNEGSKA (reference sequence). CDR3: CSARDLLGGLTDTQYF. The CDR3 nucleotides are TGCAGTGCTAGAGATCTTCTGGGGGGGCTAACAGATACGCAGTATTTT.

The rearrangement joins TRBV5-1 to TRBJ2-4; 8 bases fit TRBD1. The CDR3 contains 19 residues. The germline V gene encodes CDR1 SGHRS and CDR2 YFSETQ. The trim removed 4 bases at V and 13 bases at J, leaving 28 bases unmatched. This chain's CDR3 is CASSAETGTGLLDKNAQYF. DNA of the CDR3: TGCGCCAGCAGCGCCGAAACCGGGACAGGACTCTTAGACAAAAACGCCCAGTACTTC. The full variable domain, its missing parts supplied by reference TRBV5-1 and TRBJ2-4, is KAGVTQTPRYLIKTRGQQVTLSCSPISGHRSVSWYQQTPGQGLQFLFEYFSETQRNKGNFPGRFSGRQFSNSRSEMNVSTLELGDSALYLCASSAETGTGLLDKNAQYFGAGTRLSVL.

In regard to this clonotype: A much larger clone lies one base from this, so it may be a read error. This chain uses TRBV7-7 with TRBJ2-1; no clear D gene. The V gene's germline CDR1 is SSHAT and CDR2 FNYEAQ (reference sequence). CDR3 size: 13 residues. Written as DNA, the CDR3 is TGTGCTAGCAGCACCGGCCATCAAGAGACCCAGTTCTTC. It is translated as CASSTGHQETQFF.

About this clonotype itself: Its ends do not fully match the called genes, so a read error is possible. This chain links TRBV7-6 with TRBJ2-3, with 9 positions matching TRBD2. This CDR3 is built from 14 residues. CDR1 and CDR2 (germline): SGHVS, FNYEAQ. CDR3 in amino acids: CGSRAGGATDTQYF. The CDR3 DNA reads as TGTGGCAGCAGGGCGGGGGGGGCCACAGATACGCAGTACTTT.

Regarding this clonotype: One junction end does not reproduce the germline sequence, and a read error may be involved. The chain combines TRBV6-8 with TRBJ2-3; 8 bases align to TRBD2. There are 14 residues in the CDR3. The germline gives CDR1 MNHGY, CDR2 SAAAGT. The CDR3 reads CASTGAGGAYDQSF. CDR3 bases: TGTGCCAGCACAGGGGCGGGGGGCGCCTACGACCAGTCTTTC.

This sequence joins TRBV15 and TRBJ2-5, with TRBD2 matching 10 bases. Germline CDR1 and CDR2: LNHNV and YYDKDF (reference sequence). The CDR3 has 16 residues. J lost 5 bases, V lost 0 bases, and 6 bases had no gene match. This chain's CDR3 is CATSREGAGGLETQYF. Here the CDR3 DNA reads TGTGCCACCAGCAGAGAGGGAGCGGGGGGGTTGGAGACCCAGTACTTC.

A note on this clonotype: The junction departs from the called germline gene at one end, perhaps through a read error. V is TRBV11-3 and J is TRBJ2-3; TRBD1 aligns across 8 bases. Germline CDR1 reads SGHNT; CDR2 reads YENEEA. The CDR3 loop spans 17 amino acids. The CDR3 sequence is CASSFEAGTGDEDTQYF. In DNA form, the CDR3 reads TGTGCCAGCAGCTTCGAAGCCGGGACAGGAGATGAAGACACGCAGTACTTT.

This clonotype has more than one count but fewer than ten. CDR3 coding DNA: TGTGCCAGCAGCCAAACAGGGGGTGAGGGTGGAGAGACCCAGTACTTC. Protein sequence: CASSQTGGEGGETQYF. This chain joins TRBV28 and TRBJ2-5; 8 bases agree with TRBD1. From germline, CDR1 is MDHEN and CDR2 SYDVKM. V lost 6 bases, J lost 4 bases, and 13 bases stayed unmatched. This CDR3 contains 16 residues.

In its sample, this clonotype was seen a few times. V and J are TRBV6-1 and TRBJ1-3; the D is unclear. The CDR3 covers 13 residues. The germline gives CDR1 MNHNS, CDR2 SASEGT. The ends were cut back, 8 bases at V and 3 bases at J, with 11 bases in the middle. CDR3 DNA: TGTGCCAGCGAACTTTCTAGTGGAAACACCATATATTTT. This translates into CASELSSGNTIYF.

The chain is built from TRBV7-6 and TRBJ2-2; the D gene is possibly TRBD1 (6 bases). The assigned J gene may be wrong: the sequence end matches TRBJ2-3 better. The CDR3 consists of 15 residues. CDR1 is SGHVS and CDR2 is FNYEAQ in the germline V gene. The CDR3 is CARSLQAGSTGAQYF. The CDR3 DNA is TGTGCCAGGAGCCTACAGGCAGGGTCGACAGGTGCGCAGTATTTT.

The chain employs TRBV7-9 and TRBJ2-2, with D uncertain. The germline gives CDR1 SEHNR, CDR2 FQNEAQ (reference sequence). This CDR3 is built from 14 residues. The V end was cut by 2 bases, the J end by 5 bases, with 9 bases between. The CDR3 spells CASSLYQPTGELFF. CDR3 nucleotide sequence: TGTGCCAGCAGCTTATACCAGCCAACCGGGGAGCTGTTTTTT.

The rearrangement links TRBV12-3 or TRBV12-4 to TRBJ2-4, with 7 bases fitting TRBD2. CDR3 length: 14 amino acids. The chain's CDR3 is CAGSGDRGKETQYF. CDR3 nucleotide sequence: TGTGCGGGGAGCGGGGACCGTGGGAAGGAGACTCAGTACTTC.